This TCR beta chain derives from a study of cytomegalovirus exposure and HLA in healthy donors. This PCR relied on a set of 60 Vbeta primers and 13 Jbeta primers. Produced via immunoSEQ multiplex PCR; TCRdb's table is partial and in-frame only. The table lists 100,000 to 120,000 clones, approximately 83% of them singletons. Study findings and constraints: Productive status was seen about 87% or about 30% of the time for most TCR beta V segments in an earlier analysis.

A word on this clone: No antigen is known for it.

V lost 5 bases to trimming and J lost 6 bases; unmatched junction nucleotides: 10. The germline gives CDR1 LNHDA, CDR2 SQIVND (reference sequence). The CDR3 extends over 18 amino acids. This receptor was taken from a man in his late teens or twenties in good health and CMV-seronegative. What was sequenced was PBMCs. The gene calls are TRBV19 and TRBJ2-2, with 15 bases fitting TRBD2. This chain's CDR3 is CASSPQGGLAGGPGELFF. CDR3 nucleotide sequence: TGTGCCAGTAGTCCGCAGGGGGGACTAGCGGGAGGTCCCGGGGAGCTGTTTTTT.